This T cell receptor beta chain derives from a study of graft-versus-host responses after intestinal transplantation. Study-level background: Anti-thymocyte globulin induction preceded two to four years of tacrolimus and steroid maintenance in all recipients.

Profiling relied on immunoSEQ multiplex PCR, and the TCRdb table lists in-frame clones only, not all of them. The table lists about 57,000 clones, 85% to 90% of them singletons. CDR1 is MDHEN, CDR2 SYDVKM, per germline. The CDR3 contains 13 residues. V was pared by 6 bases and J by 2 bases, with 3 bases of the junction left unmatched. This clone was seen a handful of times. This clonotype was sampled from a human patient who received an intestinal transplant, so some T cells may come from the graft donor. The V and J genes are TRBV28 and TRBJ2-7; 8 nucleotides align to TRBD1. Sequences were derived from PBMCs, sampled 26 days after transplant. CDR3 DNA: TGTGCCAGCAGACGACAGGGGCCCTACGAGCAGTACTTC. Translating gives CASRRQGPYEQYF. The full variable domain, in which reference TRBV28 and TRBJ2-7 provide the parts outside the CDR3, is DVKVTQSSRYLVKRTGEKVFLECVQDMDHENMFWYRQDPGLGLRLIYFSYDVKMKEKGDIPEGYSVSREKKERFSLILESASTNQTSMYLCASRRQGPYEQYFGPGTRLTVT.